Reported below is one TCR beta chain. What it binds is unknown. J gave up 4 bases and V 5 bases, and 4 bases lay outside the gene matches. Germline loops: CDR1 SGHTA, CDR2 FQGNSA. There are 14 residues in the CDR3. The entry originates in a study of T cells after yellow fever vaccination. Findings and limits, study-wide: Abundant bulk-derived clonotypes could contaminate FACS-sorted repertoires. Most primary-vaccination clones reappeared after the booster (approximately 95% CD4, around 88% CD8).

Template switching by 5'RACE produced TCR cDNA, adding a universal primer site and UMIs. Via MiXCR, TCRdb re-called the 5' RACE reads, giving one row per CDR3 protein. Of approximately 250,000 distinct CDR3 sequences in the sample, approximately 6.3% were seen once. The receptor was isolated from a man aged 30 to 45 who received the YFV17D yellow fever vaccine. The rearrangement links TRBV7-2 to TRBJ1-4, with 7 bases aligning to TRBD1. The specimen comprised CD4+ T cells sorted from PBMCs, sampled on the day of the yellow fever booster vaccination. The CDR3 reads CASSRQGDNEKLFF. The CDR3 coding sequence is TGTGCCAGCAGCCGACAGGGAGATAATGAAAAACTGTTTTTT.